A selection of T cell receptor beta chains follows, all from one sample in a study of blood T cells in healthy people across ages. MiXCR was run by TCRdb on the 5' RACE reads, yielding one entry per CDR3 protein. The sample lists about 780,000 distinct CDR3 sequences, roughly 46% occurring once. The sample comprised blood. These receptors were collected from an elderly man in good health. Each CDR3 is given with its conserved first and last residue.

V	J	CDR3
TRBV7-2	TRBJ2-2	CASSETGTSDTGELFF
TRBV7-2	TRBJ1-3	CASSPLGTPRSGSTIYF
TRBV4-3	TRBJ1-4	CASSQVWGANEKLFF
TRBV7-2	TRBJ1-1	CASSASGGGTEAFF
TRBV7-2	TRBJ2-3	CASSSLGLDTDTQYF
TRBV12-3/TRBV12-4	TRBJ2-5	CASTSLRDGDETQYF
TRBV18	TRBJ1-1	CASSPYGAQNTEAFF
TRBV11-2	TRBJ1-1	CASSLENRGGNTEAFF
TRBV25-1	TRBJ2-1	CASSELGGSSYNEQFF
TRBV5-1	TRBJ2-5	CASSASGLSQETQYF
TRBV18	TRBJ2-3	CASSPPGRRGSTDTQYF
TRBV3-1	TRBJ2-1	CASSQDLTGGDEQFF
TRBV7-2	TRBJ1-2	CASSPIARGYGYTF
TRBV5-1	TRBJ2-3	CASSRSRASDTQYF
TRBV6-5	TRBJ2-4	CASSSPGTPGGKQYF
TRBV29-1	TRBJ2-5	CSVGGGDGETQYF
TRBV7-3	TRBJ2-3	CASSLTLTGVLDTQYF
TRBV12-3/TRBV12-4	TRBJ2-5	CASRASNRQQETQYF
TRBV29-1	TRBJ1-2	CSVAGGGSFGYTF
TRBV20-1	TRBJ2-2	CSARDRGTSGRNTGELFF
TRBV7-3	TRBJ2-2	CASSLRASGRTGELFF
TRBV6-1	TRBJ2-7	CASSEYLATGYSYEQYF
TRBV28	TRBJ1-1	CASSLPDSYKIVGAFF
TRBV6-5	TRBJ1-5	CASAARQGGWQPQHF
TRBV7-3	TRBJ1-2	CASSLIFADRGENYGYTF
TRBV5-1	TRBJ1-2	CASSPSSGGYGYTF
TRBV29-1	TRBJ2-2	CSVVGDTGELFF
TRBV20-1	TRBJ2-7	CSAPLAGRSQNEQYF
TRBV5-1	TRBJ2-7	CASSSSGLVEQYF
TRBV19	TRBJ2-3	CATHRRGTDTQYF
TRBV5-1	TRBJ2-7	CASSWDTTYEQYF
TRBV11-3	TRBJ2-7	CASSLVFGYEQYF
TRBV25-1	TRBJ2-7	CASCEGWTAPAYEQYF
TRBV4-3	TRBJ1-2	CASSQDGGTNYGYTF
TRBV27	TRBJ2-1	CASSLLSGTSGSSGNEQFF
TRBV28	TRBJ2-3	CTSSFFPDTQYF
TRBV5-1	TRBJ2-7	CASSPNSGGFYEQYF
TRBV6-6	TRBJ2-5	CASRTGRETQYF
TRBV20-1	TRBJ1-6	CSASRTANSPLHF
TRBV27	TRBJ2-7	CASSFRQGAGEQYF
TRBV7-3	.	CASSLTSKQYF
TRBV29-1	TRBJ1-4	CSVALTENEKLFF